The clone carrying this T cell receptor beta chain was detected only a few times. Its antigen is not known. Amplified TCR beta CDR3 regions derived from RNA transcripts. Using the HTBI primer set, a first-round RT-PCR was run on the TCR CDR3. MiXCR was run by TCRdb on the multiplex PCR reads, yielding one entry per CDR3 protein. The sample has about 560,000 distinct CDR3 sequences, roughly 14% seen once. The data belong to a study of T cells in Graves' hyperthyroidism and ophthalmopathy. Study-wide results and limits: Ophthalmopathy was identified by the model a median roughly six months ahead of onset. Appearing also in blood were most of the thyroid clonotypes expanded above 0.001.

Germline V gives CDR1 MDHEN, CDR2 SYDVKM. This CDR3 spans 11 amino acids. Stable disease denoted Graves' hyperthyroidism without ophthalmopathy progression within 18 months. The chain uses TRBV28 and TRBJ2-1; D perhaps matches TRBD2 (6 bases). The sample comprised blood. This sequence was found in a woman between 25 and 40 years old with Graves' hyperthyroidism. For the CDR3, the DNA is TGTGGGGTTGAAGGAGGGAATGAGCAGTTCTTC. Translated, it gives CGVEGGNEQFF.